The rows below give T cell receptor beta chains drawn from one sample of a study of T cell responses to AZD1222 COVID-19 vaccine. This table comes from immunoSEQ multiplex PCR, and its TCRdb copy is limited to in-frame clones, with some not included. Here the sample spans more than 100,000 clones, around 91% being singletons. The sample consisted of peripheral blood, taken on day 0 of AZD1222 vaccination. The receptor set was obtained from an adult in good health. Both conserved end residues are part of each CDR3. Fields, in order: D gene, V gene, J gene, CDR3 DNA, CDR3 protein. The D gene is left open where the match is weak.

d_gene: -; v_gene: TRBV3-1/TRBV3-2; j_gene: TRBJ2-5; CDR3nt: TGTGCCAGCACCCTGGGAGATTCGATAGAGACCCAGTACTTC; CDR3aa: CASTLGDSIETQYF
d_gene: -; v_gene: TRBV27; j_gene: TRBJ1-1; CDR3nt: TGTGCCAGCAGAAGAGAGTTGGGGAACACTGAAGCTTTCTTT; CDR3aa: CASRRELGNTEAFF
d_gene: -; v_gene: TRBV27; j_gene: TRBJ1-1; CDR3nt: TGTGCCAGCAGTTTATTTTGGGCTGGGGGGCGAGGCACTGAAGCTTTCTTT; CDR3aa: CASSLFWAGGRGTEAFF
d_gene: TRBD1; v_gene: TRBV19; j_gene: TRBJ1-5; CDR3nt: TGTGCCAGTAGTACCAGACAGGGAGGCAATCAGCCCCAGCATTTT; CDR3aa: CASSTRQGGNQPQHF
d_gene: TRBD1; v_gene: TRBV6-5; j_gene: TRBJ2-1; CDR3nt: TGTGCCAGCAACCCCGGGACAGTCTCCTACAATGAGCAGTTCTTC; CDR3aa: CASNPGTVSYNEQFF
d_gene: TRBD1; v_gene: TRBV10-2; j_gene: TRBJ2-5; CDR3nt: TGCGCCAGCAGCCCGAGACAGGGCGAGGTTCGAGAGACCCAGTACTTC; CDR3aa: CASSPRQGEVRETQYF
d_gene: -; v_gene: TRBV10-3; j_gene: TRBJ1-1; CDR3nt: TGTGCCATCAGGATGGACAGGAACACTGAAGCTTTCTTT; CDR3aa: CAIRMDRNTEAFF
d_gene: -; v_gene: TRBV7-9; j_gene: TRBJ1-5; CDR3nt: TGTGCCACCCAGGACGGGGATCAGCCCCAGCATTTT; CDR3aa: CATQDGDQPQHF
d_gene: -; v_gene: TRBV12-3/TRBV12-4; j_gene: TRBJ1-1; CDR3nt: TGTGCCAGCAGTTTAGGACCGAACACTGAAGCTTTCTTT; CDR3aa: CASSLGPNTEAFF
d_gene: -; v_gene: TRBV13; j_gene: TRBJ2-1; CDR3nt: TGTGCCAGCAGCTCACAGGGTTGGAACAATGAGCAGTTCTTC; CDR3aa: CASSSQGWNNEQFF
d_gene: -; v_gene: TRBV5-1; j_gene: TRBJ1-2; CDR3nt: TGCGCCAGCAGCTCTACAGGGCGGCAGGCGGGTTATGGCTACACCTTC; CDR3aa: CASSSTGRQAGYGYTF
d_gene: TRBD2; v_gene: TRBV5-4; j_gene: TRBJ2-2; CDR3nt: TGTGCCAGCAGGTCGGGACTAGCGGAACACACCGGGGAGCTGTTTTTT; CDR3aa: CASRSGLAEHTGELFF